Listed below are T cell receptor beta chains from one sample, sequenced in a study of blood T cell repertoires in COVID-19. Generated by immunoSEQ multiplex PCR, the TCRdb table keeps only in-frame clones and is missing some. The sample holds 200,000 or so clones, approximately 79% seen once. Sequencing was done on a sample of peripheral blood. These receptor sequences come from a man aged 60-69 years with active or convalescent COVID-19. Both conserved end residues are part of each CDR3. D genes are given only for firm matches. Size is stated for part of the rows, as once, few or many counts, or as a class when the clone is expanded.

j_call cdr3_length v_call clone_size d_call cdr3_aa cdr3_nt
TRBJ1-2 15 TRBV7-9 NA NA CASSRGGATDYGYTF TGTGCCAGCAGCCGCGGGGGGGCGACAGACTATGGCTACACCTTC
TRBJ2-7 15 TRBV7-6 few TRBD1 CASTPAIGQGIEQYF TGTGCCAGCACGCCGGCTATTGGACAGGGGATTGAGCAGTACTTC
TRBJ2-3 18 TRBV28 NA TRBD2 CASSFLELAGTSTDTQYF TGTGCCAGCAGTTTTTTAGAGCTAGCGGGAACCAGCACAGATACGCAGTATTTT
TRBJ2-1 15 TRBV19 NA NA CASSIDDIARGEQFF TGTGCCAGTAGTATTGATGATATTGCCCGGGGTGAGCAGTTCTTC
TRBJ2-3 13 TRBV13 NA TRBD1 CASRDRVTDTQYF TGTGCCAGCAGGGACAGGGTGACAGATACGCAGTATTTT
TRBJ2-7 16 TRBV9 NA NA CASSVNLNGSSYEQYF TGTGCCAGCAGCGTTAACCTGAACGGGAGCTCCTACGAGCAGTACTTC
TRBJ1-2 16 TRBV6-1 NA NA CASSETSTGGGYGYTF TGTGCCAGCAGTGAAACCTCGACCGGGGGAGGCTATGGCTACACCTTC
TRBJ1-1 13 TRBV25-1 NA TRBD1 CASRDRGDTEAFF TGTGCCAGCAGGGACAGGGGGGACACTGAAGCTTTCTTT
TRBJ2-3 16 TRBV5-1 NA TRBD2 CASSLGLRGGADTQYF TGCGCCAGCAGCTTGGGCTTGCGGGGAGGGGCAGATACGCAGTATTTT
TRBJ2-4 11 TRBV20-1 NA NA CSARQAHIQYF TGCAGTGCTCGACAGGCTCACATTCAGTACTTC
TRBJ1-1 13 TRBV5-5 NA NA CASSLYPGNEAFF TGTGCCAGCAGCCTATATCCAGGGAATGAAGCTTTCTTT
TRBJ2-3 14 TRBV29-1 NA TRBD2 CSAELTSATDTQYF TGCAGCGCCGAACTGACTAGCGCCACAGATACGCAGTATTTT
TRBJ2-7 15 TRBV9 few TRBD1 CASSVGQTGVSEQYF TGTGCCAGCAGCGTAGGCCAAACAGGGGTATCCGAGCAGTACTTC